This T cell receptor beta chain was identified in a study of control samples from healthy donors and cancer patients. V shed 0 bases and J shed 3 bases, with 18 bases lying between them. In germline, CDR1 is LGHDT, CDR2 YNNKEL (reference sequence). CDR3 length equals 18 residues. Clones were read by immunoSEQ multiplex PCR, and TCRdb kept only the in-frame ones, dropping some. In the table there are about 140,000 clones, under 95% of which are singletons. Sequencing was performed on blood. This chain connects TRBV3-1 (or the pseudogene TRBV3-2) to TRBJ1-3; D perhaps matches TRBD1 (6 bases). The receptor was derived from a man aged 35 to 55 in good health. CDR3 in amino acids: CASSQEGVDRVGGNTIYF. The CDR3 coding sequence is TGTGCCAGCAGCCAAGAAGGCGTGGACAGAGTAGGTGGAAACACCATATATTTT.